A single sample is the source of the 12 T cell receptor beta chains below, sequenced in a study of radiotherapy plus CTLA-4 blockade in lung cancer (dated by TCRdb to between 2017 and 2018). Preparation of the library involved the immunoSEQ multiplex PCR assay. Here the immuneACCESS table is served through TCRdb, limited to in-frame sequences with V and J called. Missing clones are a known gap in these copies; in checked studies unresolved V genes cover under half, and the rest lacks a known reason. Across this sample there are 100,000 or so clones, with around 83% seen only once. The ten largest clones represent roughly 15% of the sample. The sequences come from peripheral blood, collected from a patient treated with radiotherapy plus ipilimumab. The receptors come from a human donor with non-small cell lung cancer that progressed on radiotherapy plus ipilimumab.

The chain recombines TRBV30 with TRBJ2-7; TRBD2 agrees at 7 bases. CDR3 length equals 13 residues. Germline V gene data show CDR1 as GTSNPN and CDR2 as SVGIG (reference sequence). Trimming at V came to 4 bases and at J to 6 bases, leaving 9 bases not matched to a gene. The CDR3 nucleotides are TGTGCCTGGACTCCGGGAGGAAAAGGCGAGCAGTACTTC. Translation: CAWTPGGKGEQYF.

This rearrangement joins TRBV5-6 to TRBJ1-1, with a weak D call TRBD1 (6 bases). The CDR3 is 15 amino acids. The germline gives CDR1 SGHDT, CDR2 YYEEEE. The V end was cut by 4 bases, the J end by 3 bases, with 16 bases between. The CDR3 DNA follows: TGTGCCAGCAGCAGTAACAGGGCCCAGGACACTGAAGCTTTCTTT. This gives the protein CASSSNRAQDTEAFF. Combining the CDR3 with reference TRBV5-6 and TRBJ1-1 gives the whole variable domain DAGVTQSPTHLIKTRGQQVTLRCSPKSGHDTVSWYQQALGQGPQFIFQYYEEEERQRGNFPDRFSGHQFPNYSSELNVNALLLGDSALYLCASSSNRAQDTEAFFGQGTRLTVV.

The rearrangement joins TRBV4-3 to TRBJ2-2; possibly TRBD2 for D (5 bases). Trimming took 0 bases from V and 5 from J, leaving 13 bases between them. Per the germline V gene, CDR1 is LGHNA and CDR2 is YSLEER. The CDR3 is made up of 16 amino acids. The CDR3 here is CASSQDLATGTGELFF. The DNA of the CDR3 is TGCGCCAGCAGCCAAGATCTGGCCACGGGGACCGGGGAGCTGTTTTTT.

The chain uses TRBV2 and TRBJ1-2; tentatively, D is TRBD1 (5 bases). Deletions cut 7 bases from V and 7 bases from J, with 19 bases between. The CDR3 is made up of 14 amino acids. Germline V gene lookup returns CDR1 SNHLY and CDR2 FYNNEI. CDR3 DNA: TGTGCCAGCATGTTTGGGGGAATGAGAAGTGGCTACACCTTC. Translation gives CASMFGGMRSGYTF.

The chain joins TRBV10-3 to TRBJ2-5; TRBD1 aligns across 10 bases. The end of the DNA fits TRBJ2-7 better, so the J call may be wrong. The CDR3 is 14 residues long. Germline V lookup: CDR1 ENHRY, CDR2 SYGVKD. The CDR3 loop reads CAISPGQGSYEQYF. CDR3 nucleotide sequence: TGTGCCATCAGCCCGGGACAGGGGAGCTACGAGCAGTACTTC.

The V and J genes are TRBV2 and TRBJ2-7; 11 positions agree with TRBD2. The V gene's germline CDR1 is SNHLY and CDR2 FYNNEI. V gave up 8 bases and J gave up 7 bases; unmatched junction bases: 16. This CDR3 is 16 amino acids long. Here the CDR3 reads CASRATNSGGAFEQYF. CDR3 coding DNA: TGTGCCAGCCGAGCCACGAATAGCGGGGGGGCATTTGAGCAGTACTTC.

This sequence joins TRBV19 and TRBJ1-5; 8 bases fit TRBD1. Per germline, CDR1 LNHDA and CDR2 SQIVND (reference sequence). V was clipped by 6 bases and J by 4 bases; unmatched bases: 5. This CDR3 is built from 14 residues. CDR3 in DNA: TGTGCCAGTAGGCCCGACAGGGGAAATCAGCCCCAGCATTTT. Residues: CASRPDRGNQPQHF.

CDR3 DNA sequence: TGTGCCAGCAGTGTAACACAGGGGGCGGACTATGGCTACACCTTC. This encodes CASSVTQGADYGYTF. The rearrangement uses TRBV6-1 and TRBJ1-2, with 9 bases that match TRBD1. CDR1 and CDR2 (germline): MNHNS, SASEGT. There are 15 residues in the CDR3. V shed 4 bases, J shed 3 bases, and the junction held 6 bases outside the gene matches.

DNA for the CDR3: TGTGCCAGCACCCTCGGGGGGGAGTACGAGCAGTACTTC. Translated, it gives CASTLGGEYEQYF. The rearrangement joins TRBV7-9 to TRBJ2-7, with 8 bases matching TRBD2. This CDR3 comprises 13 residues. Germline V gives CDR1 SEHNR, CDR2 FQNEAQ (reference sequence). The ends lost 7 bases at V and 4 bases at J; junction bases unmatched: 6.

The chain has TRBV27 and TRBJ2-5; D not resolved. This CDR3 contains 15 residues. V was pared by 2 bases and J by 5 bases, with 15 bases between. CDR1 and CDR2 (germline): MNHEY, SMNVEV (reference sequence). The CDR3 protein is CASSLRSSFGETQYF. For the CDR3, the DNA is TGTGCCAGCAGTTTAAGGTCTTCGTTCGGGGAGACCCAGTACTTC.

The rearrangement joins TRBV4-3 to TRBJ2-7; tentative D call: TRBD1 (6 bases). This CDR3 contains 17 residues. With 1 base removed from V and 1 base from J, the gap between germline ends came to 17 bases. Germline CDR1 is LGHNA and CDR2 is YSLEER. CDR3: CASSQGILTGSSYEQYF. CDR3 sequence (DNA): TGCGCCAGCAGCCAAGGGATCCTGACAGGTTCGTCCTACGAGCAGTACTTC.

In nucleotides, the CDR3 is TGCAGCGTTGAGTCGGGCTGGGTAGAGTTCTTC. The encoded protein is CSVESGWVEFF. The rearrangement uses TRBV29-1 and TRBJ2-1; D gene uncertain. CDR3 size: 11 residues. In germline, CDR1 is SQVTM, CDR2 ANQGSEA. The V gene lost 3 bases and the J gene lost 14 bases, with 14 bases spanning the gap.